Each of the 5 T cell receptor beta chains below was sequenced from the same sample in a study of T cell responses to AZD1222 COVID-19 vaccine. Measured with immunoSEQ multiplex PCR; TCRdb has only the in-frame clones, and not every one. This table has about 150,000 clones, roughly nine tenths appearing once. Source: peripheral blood, taken on day 0 of AZD1222 vaccination. These receptors were taken from an adult in good health.

The chain joins TRBV6-5 to TRBJ1-5; tentative D call: TRBD1 (6 bases). The V end lost 8 bases, the J end lost 5 bases, and 16 bases lay between the germline ends. This CDR3 spans 14 amino acids. Germline V lookup: CDR1 MNHEY, CDR2 SVGAGI. The CDR3 DNA reads TGTGCCAGCTGGCAGGGGCGAAGAGATCAGCCCCAGCATTTT. Its protein is CASWQGRRDQPQHF.

The V gene is TRBV19, the J gene TRBJ1-4; the D gene is possibly TRBD1 (5 bases). V lost 6 bases, J lost 1 base, and 12 bases lay in between. The CDR3 length is 15 residues. Germline V gene data show CDR1 as LNHDA and CDR2 as SQIVND (reference sequence). This chain's CDR3 is CASRSGGGTNEKLFF. For the CDR3, the DNA is TGTGCCAGTAGATCGGGTGGGGGAACTAATGAAAAACTGTTTTTT.

This rearrangement joins TRBV2 to TRBJ2-5, with D possibly matching TRBD1 (6 bases). The germline gives CDR1 SNHLY, CDR2 FYNNEI. The V gene lost 4 bases and the J gene lost 5 bases, with 17 bases spanning the gap. The CDR3 runs to 15 residues. The chain's CDR3 is CASSGDWGLRETQYF. DNA of the CDR3: TGTGCCAGCAGTGGGGATTGGGGGCTAAGGGAGACCCAGTACTTC.

This chain uses TRBV5-5 with TRBJ1-2; the match to TRBD1 covers 9 bases. Trimming removed 0 bases from V and 6 bases from J; junction bases left unmatched: 6. CDR1 and CDR2 from the germline V gene are SGHKS and YYEKEE (reference sequence). The CDR3 covers 15 residues. The CDR3 DNA sequence: TGTGCCAGCAGCTTGGGAGCTACAGGGGGCCATGGCTACACCTTC. Translation: CASSLGATGGHGYTF.

V and J are TRBV13 and TRBJ2-1, with TRBD2 matching over 14 bases. Looked up from germline, CDR1 is PRHDT and CDR2 is FYEKMQ (reference sequence). Trimming took 3 bases from V and 6 from J; bases not matched to a gene: 1. This CDR3 has 15 amino acids. The CDR3 loop is CASSLTSGGANEQFF. CDR3 bases: TGTGCCAGCAGCTTGACTAGCGGGGGGGCCAATGAGCAGTTCTTC.